This T cell receptor beta chain derives from a study of T cell changes during pregnancy in multiple sclerosis. V was clipped by 2 bases and J by 7 bases; unmatched bases: 6. The CDR3 is 15 amino acids. CDR1 and CDR2 (germline): MGHRA, YSYEKL. Clones were read by immunoSEQ multiplex PCR, and TCRdb kept only the in-frame ones, dropping some. The table lists 84,000 or so clones, around 94% of them singletons. Sequences were derived from peripheral blood, sampled in the third trimester of pregnancy. This TCR derives from a female donor with multiple sclerosis, enrolled in a pregnancy study. The rearrangement uses TRBV4-1 and TRBJ2-1, with 9 bases that match TRBD2. The CDR3 here is CASSQNSGSRNEQFF. Here the CDR3 DNA reads TGCGCCAGCAGCCAAAATAGCGGGAGTAGGAATGAGCAGTTCTTC.